The clone carrying this TCR beta chain was counted only a few times. Its antigen is currently unknown. At one end, the junction sequence differs from germline, possibly due to a read error. TRB rearrangements were amplified by multiplex PCR with BIOMED2 TRB-A/B primers. MiXCR, run by TCRdb on the multiplex PCR reads, gives a single entry per CDR3 protein. The sample consists of tens of thousands of distinct CDR3 sequences, 30% of them appearing once. This sample was included in a study of T and B cells in COVID-19 patients. Study information: Of approximately 20 active-infection patients, roughly 18 carried comorbidities linked to unfavorable COVID-19 outcome.

Blood genomic DNA input for TRB amplification was 250-500 ng. The CDR3 contains 14 residues. Germline V gives CDR1 SGHVS, CDR2 FNYEAQ. The study, taken as a whole, reports: Exclusive to the recovered cohort were more than 2,000 TCR clusters, over 25 of them with low generation probability.

The sample taken for sequencing was blood. The chain links TRBV7-6 to TRBJ2-5; unclear D gene. The clonotype comes from a human donor who had recovered from COVID-19. The CDR3 DNA reads as TGTGCCAGCAGCTTACGGAGAGCCCAAGAGACCCAATACTTC. Protein product: CASSLRRAQETQYF.